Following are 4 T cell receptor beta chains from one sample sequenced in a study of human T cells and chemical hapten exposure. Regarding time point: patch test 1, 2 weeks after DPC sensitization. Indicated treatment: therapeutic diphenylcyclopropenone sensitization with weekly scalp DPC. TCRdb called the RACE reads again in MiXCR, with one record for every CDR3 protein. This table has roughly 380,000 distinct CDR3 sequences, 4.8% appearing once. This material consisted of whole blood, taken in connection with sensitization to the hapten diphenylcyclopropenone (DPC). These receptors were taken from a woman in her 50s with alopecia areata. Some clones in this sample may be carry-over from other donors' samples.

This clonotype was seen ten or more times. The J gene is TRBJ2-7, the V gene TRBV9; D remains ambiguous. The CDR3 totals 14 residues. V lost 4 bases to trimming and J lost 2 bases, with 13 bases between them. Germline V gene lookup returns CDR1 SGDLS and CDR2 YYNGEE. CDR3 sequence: CASSPTTAAYEQYF. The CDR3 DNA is TGTGCCAGCAGCCCCACGACGGCTGCCTACGAGCAGTACTTC.

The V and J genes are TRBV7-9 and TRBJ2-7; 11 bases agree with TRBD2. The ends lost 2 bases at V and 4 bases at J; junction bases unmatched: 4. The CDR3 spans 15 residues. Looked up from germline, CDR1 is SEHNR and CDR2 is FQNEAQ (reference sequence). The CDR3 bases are TGTGCCAGCAGCTTAAGCCTAGCGGGAGGTTACGAGCAGTACTTC. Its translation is CASSLSLAGGYEQYF. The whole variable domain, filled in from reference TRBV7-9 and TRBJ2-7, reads DTGVSQNPRHKITKRGQNVTFRCDPISEHNRLYWYRQTLGQGPEFLTYFQNEAQLEKSRLLSDRFSAERPKGSFSTLEIQRTEQGDSAMYLCASSLSLAGGYEQYFGPGTRLTVT.

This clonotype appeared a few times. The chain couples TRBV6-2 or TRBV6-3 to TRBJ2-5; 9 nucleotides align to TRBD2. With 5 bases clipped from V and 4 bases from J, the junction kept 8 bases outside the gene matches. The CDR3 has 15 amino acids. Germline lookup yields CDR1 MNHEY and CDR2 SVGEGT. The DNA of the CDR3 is TGTGCCAGCAGTCTCCCCTCGACTAGCGGAGAGACCCAGTACTTC. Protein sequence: CASSLPSTSGETQYF.

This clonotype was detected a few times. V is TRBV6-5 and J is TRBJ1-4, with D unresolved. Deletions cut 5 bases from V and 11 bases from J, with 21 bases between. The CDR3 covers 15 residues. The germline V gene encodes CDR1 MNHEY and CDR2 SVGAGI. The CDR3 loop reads CASSPTGPLMKKLFF. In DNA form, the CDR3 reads TGTGCCAGCAGTCCTACCGGACCCTTAATGAAGAAACTGTTTTTT.